The 21 T cell receptor beta chains below were found in one sample sequenced in a study of blood T cell repertoires in COVID-19. The repertoire was sequenced with immunoSEQ multiplex PCR; TCRdb's copy has only in-frame clones and lacks some. The sample holds 300,000 to 400,000 clones, approximately 87% seen once. Sequenced: peripheral blood. Receptors originate from a woman aged 55-69 years with COVID-19, enrolled during active disease.

This chain links TRBV7-9 with TRBJ1-5; possibly TRBD1 for D (6 bases). This CDR3 has 16 residues. The germline V gene encodes CDR1 SEHNR and CDR2 FQNEAQ (reference sequence). Trimming took 2 bases from V and 2 from J, leaving 13 bases between them. The CDR3 reads CASSLSAGVGNQPQHF. DNA for the CDR3: TGTGCCAGCAGCTTATCTGCAGGGGTCGGCAATCAGCCCCAGCATTTT.

This chain joins TRBV5-4 and TRBJ1-4; TRBD1 matches at 9 bases. There are 17 residues in the CDR3. Germline V gene lookup returns CDR1 SGHNT and CDR2 YYREEE (reference sequence). V dropped 4 bases and J dropped 0; count of bases not matched to a gene: 7. The CDR3 bases are TGTGCCAGCAGCGGGGGGGGACAGGGACCAACTAATGAAAAACTGTTTTTT. Protein sequence: CASSGGGQGPTNEKLFF. The whole variable domain, remainder taken from reference TRBV5-4 and TRBJ1-4, is ETGVTQSPTHLIKTRGQQVTLRCSSQSGHNTVSWYQQALGQGPQFIFQYYREEENGRGNFPPRFSGLQFPNYSSELNVNALELDDSALYLCASSGGGQGPTNEKLFFGSGTQLSVL.

The gene calls are TRBV7-9 and TRBJ1-1; TRBD1 agrees at 8 bases. Germline values: CDR1 SEHNR, CDR2 FQNEAQ (reference sequence). V trimming: 7 bases; J trimming: 5 bases; junction bases outside the gene matches: 9. The CDR3 spans 14 residues. The CDR3 region has the DNA TGTGCCAGCAAAATGGGACAGGCAGGGACTGAAGCTTTCTTT. Translating it yields CASKMGQAGTEAFF.

This clone was detected a few times. J is TRBJ1-6 and V is TRBV9; D perhaps matches TRBD1 (5 bases). CDR1 and CDR2 from the germline V gene are SGDLS and YYNGEE. Trimming stripped 0 bases from V and 0 bases from J, with 19 bases between. The CDR3 runs to 20 residues. The chain's CDR3 is CASSVDKSLGGSSYNSPLHF. In DNA, the CDR3 is TGTGCCAGCAGCGTAGACAAGTCTCTCGGGGGGAGCTCCTATAATTCACCCCTCCACTTT.

The CDR3, as DNA: TGTGCCAGCAGTTTGGGTGCGGTGAGATACAATGAGCAGTTCTTC. It yields the protein CASSLGAVRYNEQFF. V and J are TRBV28 and TRBJ2-1; D gene ambiguous. Germline-derived CDR1 and CDR2 are MDHEN and SYDVKM. The CDR3 spans 15 residues. V was clipped by 3 bases and J by 4 bases, with 13 bases between them.

The chain uses TRBV7-9 and TRBJ2-7; D may be TRBD2 (5 bases). The CDR3 contains 15 residues. Trimming stripped 1 base from V and 1 base from J, with 11 bases between. CDR1 and CDR2 (germline): SEHNR, FQNEAQ (reference sequence). CDR3 residues: CASSLGSGFSYEQYF. CDR3 nucleotides: TGTGCCAGCAGCTTAGGATCGGGGTTTTCCTACGAGCAGTACTTC.

The genes are TRBV5-1 and TRBJ1-1; 7 bases are a match to TRBD1. The germline V gene encodes CDR1 SGHRS and CDR2 YFSETQ. V lost 0 bases, J lost 0 bases, and 5 bases stayed unmatched. The CDR3 spans 16 residues. The CDR3 nucleotides read TGCGCCAGCAGCTTGGAATTAGGGACAGTGAACACTGAAGCTTTCTTT. Protein: CASSLELGTVNTEAFF.

The gene calls are TRBV5-1 and TRBJ2-5, with 8 nucleotides matching TRBD1. The CDR3 length is 20 residues. CDR1 SGHRS and CDR2 YFSETQ come from the germline V gene. V dropped 0 bases and J dropped 7; count of bases not matched to a gene: 23. The CDR3 DNA follows: TGCGCCAGCAGCTTGGACAACCCAGGAACCCAACCAGGGGGCGCGGTGACCCAGTACTTC. This sequence encodes CASSLDNPGTQPGGAVTQYF. Combining the CDR3 with reference TRBV5-1 and TRBJ2-5 gives the whole variable domain KAGVTQTPRYLIKTRGQQVTLSCSPISGHRSVSWYQQTPGQGLQFLFEYFSETQRNKGNFPGRFSGRQFSNSRSEMNVSTLELGDSALYLCASSLDNPGTQPGGAVTQYFGPGTRLLVL.

The J gene is TRBJ2-1, the V gene TRBV27; TRBD2 agrees at 8 bases. With 7 bases clipped from V and 9 bases from J, the junction kept 17 bases outside the gene matches. This CDR3 is 16 amino acids long. CDR1 and CDR2 from the germline V gene are MNHEY and SMNVEV (reference sequence). CDR3 residues: CASTFLPGGRIGEQFF. As DNA, the CDR3 is TGTGCCAGCACCTTCCTTCCGGGGGGGCGGATCGGTGAGCAGTTCTTC.

V usage is TRBV19 and J usage is TRBJ2-5; TRBD1 is a possible D gene (5 bases). The CDR3 sequence is 17 residues long. The germline gives CDR1 LNHDA, CDR2 SQIVND (reference sequence). Trimming removed 5 bases from V and 0 bases from J, with 19 bases in between. CDR3 amino acids: CASSPPGQPMYQETQYF. The DNA of the CDR3 is TGTGCCAGTAGTCCCCCCGGACAACCTATGTACCAAGAGACCCAGTACTTC.

The gene calls are TRBV18 and TRBJ1-1; the match to TRBD1 covers 7 bases. J was trimmed by 1 base and V by 3 bases; bases with no gene match: 5. Per the germline V gene, CDR1 is KGHSH and CDR2 is LQKENI. This CDR3 has 15 amino acids. This chain's CDR3 is CASSPTGLANTEAFF. The CDR3 DNA reads as TGTGCCAGCTCACCGACAGGGTTGGCGAACACTGAAGCTTTCTTT.

The V gene is TRBV28, the J gene TRBJ1-3; TRBD1 matches at 8 bases. CDR1 and CDR2 from the germline V gene are MDHEN and SYDVKM. CDR3 size: 15 residues. Trimming took 6 bases from V and 4 from J; bases not matched to a gene: 8. The CDR3 spells CASSLATGVGNTIYF. CDR3 DNA: TGTGCCAGCAGCCTTGCGACAGGGGTCGGAAACACCATATATTTT. The full variable domain, in which reference TRBV28 and TRBJ1-3 provide the parts outside the CDR3, is DVKVTQSSRYLVKRTGEKVFLECVQDMDHENMFWYRQDPGLGLRLIYFSYDVKMKEKGDIPEGYSVSREKKERFSLILESASTNQTSMYLCASSLATGVGNTIYFGEGSWLTVV.

The chain combines TRBV11-2 with TRBJ2-2; tentatively, D is TRBD2 (5 bases). This CDR3 comprises 15 residues. The germline gives CDR1 SGHAT, CDR2 FQNNGV. Trimming pared 1 base from V and 7 bases from J, leaving 13 bases between. CDR3 DNA sequence: TGTGCCAGCAGCTTAGGGTTAGGGAGAGGCGGGGAGCTGTTTTTT. Its translation is CASSLGLGRGGELFF.

The V gene is TRBV9, the J gene TRBJ2-1, with TRBD2 identical over 7 bases. This CDR3 comprises 14 residues. The V gene end was trimmed by 4 bases and the J gene end by 5 bases; junction bases not matched to a gene: 6. Germline V gives CDR1 SGDLS, CDR2 YYNGEE. In DNA, the CDR3 is TGTGCCAGCAGCCCGGTCCTAGCGGACAATGAGCAGTTCTTC. Protein product: CASSPVLADNEQFF.

The chain is built from TRBV27 and TRBJ1-5, with TRBD1 identical over 8 bases. V shed 2 bases and J 7 bases; nucleotides not matched to a gene: 4. CDR1 is MNHEY and CDR2 is SMNVEV in the germline V gene (reference sequence). There are 14 residues in the CDR3. The CDR3 DNA follows: TGTGCCAGCAGTTTAGAGACAGGGGCCCAGCCCCAGCATTTT. It specifies CASSLETGAQPQHF.

This clone was picked up one time. The rearrangement links TRBV30 to TRBJ2-3, with 10 bases matching TRBD1. V trimming: 0 bases; J trimming: 4 bases; junction bases outside the gene matches: 7. CDR1 GTSNPN and CDR2 SVGIG come from the germline V gene (reference sequence). The CDR3 covers 16 residues. DNA of the CDR3: TGTGCCTGGAGTGTGCCGGGACAGGGGTCCCCAGATACGCAGTATTTT. Protein product: CAWSVPGQGSPDTQYF.

The V and J genes are TRBV6-5 and TRBJ1-2; 11 nucleotides line up with TRBD1. The CDR3 contains 15 residues. Germline V gene data show CDR1 as MNHEY and CDR2 as SVGAGI. V shed 7 bases, J shed 5 bases, and the junction held 9 bases outside the gene matches. As DNA, the CDR3 is TGTGCCAGCATTAAGGACAGGGGGCCCTTATATGGCTACACCTTC. Encoded protein: CASIKDRGPLYGYTF.

The V call is TRBV5-6, the J call TRBJ1-2; TRBD1 aligns across 9 bases. CDR3 size: 15 residues. The germline gives CDR1 SGHDT, CDR2 YYEEEE. J was trimmed by 4 bases and V by 1 base; bases with no gene match: 5. This CDR3 is CASSLSDRGLYGYTF. The CDR3, as DNA: TGTGCCAGCAGCTTGTCGGACAGGGGCCTCTATGGCTACACCTTC.

J is TRBJ2-1 and V is TRBV7-3, with TRBD1 matching 7 bases. The junction had 12 bases not matched to a gene; V was cut back by 2 bases and J by 8 bases. Germline assignment: CDR1 SGHTA and CDR2 FQGTGA. The CDR3 contains 16 residues. In nucleotides, the CDR3 is TGTGCCAGCAGCTTAGTTCTGGCAGGGGGATTAGATGAGCAGTTCTTC. It translates to CASSLVLAGGLDEQFF.

The chain employs TRBV7-9 and TRBJ2-1; 9 positions agree with TRBD2. The CDR3 sequence is 15 residues long. Germline CDR1 SEHNR, CDR2 FQNEAQ (reference sequence). V was clipped by 5 bases and J by 0 bases; unmatched bases: 2. CDR3 sequence (DNA): TGTGCCAGCAGCCCGGGACTAGCCTCCTACAATGAGCAGTTCTTC. This sequence encodes CASSPGLASYNEQFF.

The chain is built from TRBV5-4 and TRBJ2-7, with D perhaps TRBD2 (6 bases). V was shortened by 1 base and J by 6 bases, with 14 bases between the two germline ends. This CDR3 comprises 14 residues. Germline V gene lookup returns CDR1 SGHNT and CDR2 YYREEE (reference sequence). DNA of the CDR3: TGTGCCAGCAGCTTGCCGAGCGCGGGGACCGAGCAGTACTTC. Translated, it gives CASSLPSAGTEQYF.